Below, 24 T cell receptor beta chains from the same sample are listed, as sequenced in a study of blood T cell repertoires in COVID-19. Profiling relied on immunoSEQ multiplex PCR, and the TCRdb table lists in-frame clones only, not all of them. The table has 150,000 to 200,000 clones, about 88% seen once; the top ten hold roughly 7.3%. Sequencing was performed on peripheral blood. The receptors were sampled from a woman aged 80 or older in a cohort sampled during active or convalescent COVID-19.

The chain couples TRBV28 to TRBJ1-2; perhaps TRBD1 as D (5 bases). Germline V gene sequence: CDR1 MDHEN, CDR2 SYDVKM. CDR3 length equals 13 residues. The ends were cut back, 11 bases at V and 7 bases at J, with 20 bases in the middle. The CDR3 is CAGRDWSESGYTF. In nucleotides, the CDR3 is TGTGCCGGCCGGGACTGGAGCGAAAGTGGCTACACCTTC.

The chain has TRBV3-1 (or the pseudogene TRBV3-2) and TRBJ1-4; 10 bases agree with TRBD1. CDR1 is LGHDT and CDR2 is YNNKEL in the germline V gene (reference sequence). The CDR3 covers 18 residues. Trimming cost V 0 bases and J 1 base; bases outside gene matches: 5. CDR3 in amino acids: CASSQDLGDRGTNEKLFF. In DNA, the CDR3 is TGTGCCAGCAGCCAAGATCTGGGGGACAGGGGAACTAATGAAAAACTGTTTTTT.

The gene calls are TRBV10-2 and TRBJ2-5, with 7 bases matching TRBD2. Per the germline V gene, CDR1 is WSHSY and CDR2 is SAAADI. J was trimmed by 2 bases and V by 2 bases; bases with no gene match: 2. The CDR3 covers 14 residues. The CDR3 bases are TGCGCCAGCAGTGAGACTAGCGTTCAAGAGACCCAGTACTTC. Amino acids: CASSETSVQETQYF.

This CDR3 is CASSFRGGLVTDTQYF. CDR3 bases: TGCGCCAGCAGCTTCCGGGGGGGCTTAGTCACAGATACGCAGTATTTT. The V gene is TRBV5-1, the J gene TRBJ2-3, with 8 bases matching TRBD2. The CDR3 has 16 amino acids. Germline V gives CDR1 SGHRS, CDR2 YFSETQ. J gave up 2 bases and V 2 bases, and 7 bases lay outside the gene matches.

J is TRBJ2-7 and V is TRBV27, with 7 nucleotides matching TRBD1. Trimming at V came to 6 bases and at J to 3 bases, leaving 11 bases not matched to a gene. Germline CDR1 and CDR2: MNHEY and SMNVEV (reference sequence). CDR3 length equals 15 residues. This CDR3 reads CASSLLATGIYEQYF. CDR3 nucleotide sequence: TGTGCCAGCAGCCTTCTCGCGACAGGGATCTACGAGCAGTACTTC.

V usage is TRBV5-5 and J usage is TRBJ1-2; TRBD1 might be the D (6 bases). The CDR3 covers 14 residues. V was trimmed by 4 bases and J by 1 base, leaving 11 bases between them. CDR1 and CDR2 (germline): SGHKS, YYEKEE (reference sequence). CDR3 bases: TGTGCCAGCAGCATCGGACAGCTTAACTATGGCTACACCTTC. Translation: CASSIGQLNYGYTF.

CDR3 nucleotides: TGTGCCAGCAGTTTATCACTTTACAATGAGCAGTTCTTC. It is translated as CASSLSLYNEQFF. This rearrangement joins TRBV12-3 or TRBV12-4 to TRBJ2-1; D is unresolved. V was clipped by 2 bases and J by 4 bases, with 6 bases between them. This CDR3 is built from 13 residues.

CDR3 bases: TGTGCCTGGAGGGCTCTCCGGGAGGGATGGGCGGTTTCATCAAAGGAAGCTTTCTTT. Its translation: CAWRALREGWAVSSKEAFF. This chain connects TRBV30 to TRBJ1-1; no clear D gene. CDR3 length: 19 residues. CDR1 is GTSNPN, CDR2 SVGIG, per germline (reference sequence). V lost 3 bases, J lost 8 bases, and 34 bases lay in between.

This sequence joins TRBV6-1 and TRBJ1-1; D not resolved. Per germline, CDR1 MNHNS and CDR2 SASEGT. There are 12 residues in the CDR3. V was cut by 1 base and J by 10 bases, with 10 bases left in between. CDR3 sequence: CASSEGGTSAFF. In nucleotides, the CDR3 is TGTGCCAGCAGTGAAGGCGGTACTTCAGCTTTCTTT.

This clone was picked up a small number of times. The CDR3 loop is CSASLGRVNEQFF. The CDR3 nucleotides are TGCAGTGCTAGTTTGGGCAGGGTCAATGAGCAGTTCTTC. The chain employs TRBV20-1 and TRBJ2-1, with D possibly matching TRBD1 (5 bases). The CDR3 spans 13 residues. V was cut by 3 bases and J by 6 bases, with 12 bases left in between. Germline lookup yields CDR1 DFQATT and CDR2 SNEGSKA (reference sequence).

The gene calls are TRBV27 and TRBJ1-6; no clear D. The CDR3 runs to 18 residues. Germline V gene lookup returns CDR1 MNHEY and CDR2 SMNVEV (reference sequence). V was cut by 0 bases and J by 0 bases, with 12 bases left in between. The CDR3 nucleotides are TGTGCCAGCAGTTTATCTATTACCCATAGCTCCTATAATTCACCCCTCCACTTT. It yields the protein CASSLSITHSSYNSPLHF.

This sequence joins TRBV20-1 and TRBJ2-2; a weak D match, TRBD1 (5 bases). The CDR3 runs 15 residues. V dropped 3 bases and J dropped 1 base, with 12 bases sitting between them. CDR1 is DFQATT, CDR2 SNEGSKA, per germline (reference sequence). The CDR3: CSASQGVGNTGELFF. CDR3 sequence (DNA): TGCAGTGCTAGTCAAGGGGTAGGGAACACCGGGGAGCTGTTTTTT.

The V call is TRBV6-5, the J call TRBJ2-5; 9 bases map to TRBD1. CDR1 MNHEY and CDR2 SVGAGI come from the germline V gene. V was pared by 7 bases and J by 6 bases, with 3 bases of the junction left unmatched. The length of the CDR3 is 12 residues. CDR3 sequence: CASTQGAKTQYF. For the CDR3, the DNA is TGTGCCAGCACACAGGGGGCGAAGACCCAGTACTTC.

The chain links TRBV6-2 or TRBV6-3 to TRBJ1-2; TRBD1 might be the D (6 bases). Germline V lookup: CDR1 MNHEY, CDR2 SVGEGT. The CDR3 runs 14 residues. The germline V and J ends were trimmed by 2 bases and 7 bases, with 14 bases remaining between them. In DNA, the CDR3 is TGTGCCAGCAGTTACCCCGTGGGGGCTCTTGGCTACACCTTC. Translation gives CASSYPVGALGYTF.

The chain employs TRBV12-3 or TRBV12-4 and TRBJ2-7; no reliable D call. CDR3 length equals 12 residues. Trimming removed 6 bases at V and 4 bases at J, with 10 bases between. The CDR3 sequence is CASSPSLYEQYF. The CDR3 region has the DNA TGTGCCAGCAGCCCGAGTCTTTACGAGCAGTACTTC.

This clone was picked up one time. The V call is TRBV6-2 or TRBV6-3, the J call TRBJ1-2; tentatively, D is TRBD1 (5 bases). CDR1 and CDR2 (germline): MNHEY, SVGEGT. V lost 0 bases, J lost 4 bases, and 12 bases lay in between. The CDR3 consists of 15 residues. CDR3 nucleotides: TGTGCCAGCAGTTACTCAGCCAGGGCGATCTATGGCTACACCTTC. It yields the protein CASSYSARAIYGYTF.

The chain links TRBV9 to TRBJ2-3; 8 bases match TRBD1. Germline-derived CDR1 and CDR2 are SGDLS and YYNGEE. The CDR3 is 13 amino acids. Unmatched junction bases numbered 6, after V lost 4 bases and J lost 8 bases. CDR3 amino acids: CASSPSGGGTQYF. DNA of the CDR3: TGTGCCAGCAGCCCCTCAGGGGGCGGTACGCAGTATTTT.

This rearrangement joins TRBV5-1 to TRBJ1-1; the D gene is possibly TRBD1 (5 bases). Germline loops: CDR1 SGHRS, CDR2 YFSETQ. The V end lost 4 bases, the J end lost 2 bases, and 15 bases lay between the germline ends. The CDR3 sequence is 15 residues long. The CDR3 region is CASSRLRTPNTEAFF. In DNA, the CDR3 is TGCGCCAGCAGCAGACTGCGGACACCTAACACTGAAGCTTTCTTT. Full variable domain (outside the CDR3, taken from reference TRBV5-1 and TRBJ1-1): KAGVTQTPRYLIKTRGQQVTLSCSPISGHRSVSWYQQTPGQGLQFLFEYFSETQRNKGNFPGRFSGRQFSNSRSEMNVSTLELGDSALYLCASSRLRTPNTEAFFGQGTRLTVV.

This clone was counted a single time. V and J are TRBV5-1 and TRBJ2-7, with D uncertain. Germline loops: CDR1 SGHRS, CDR2 YFSETQ. V lost 0 bases to trimming and J lost 3 bases, with 7 bases between them. The length of the CDR3 is 13 residues. CDR3: CASSLESIYEQYF. The CDR3 DNA is TGCGCCAGCAGCTTGGAGTCTATCTACGAGCAGTACTTC.

About this clone: At one of its ends the junction is not consistent with the germline gene, which may arise from a read error. Additional DNA sequences in this sample encode the identical CDR3. The CDR3: CASSWDRGETQYF. CDR3 nucleotide sequence: TGTGCCAGTAGCTGGGACAGGGGAGAGACCCAGTACTTC. V usage is TRBV11-2 and J usage is TRBJ2-5; 10 bases line up with TRBD1. The CDR3 spans 13 residues. Germline values: CDR1 SGHAT, CDR2 FQNNGV.

This clone was seen a handful of times. This chain links TRBV10-3 with TRBJ2-4; 9 bases match TRBD2. The germline V gene encodes CDR1 ENHRY and CDR2 SYGVKD. Trimming at V came to 3 bases and at J to 8 bases, leaving 5 bases not matched to a gene. The CDR3 loop spans 14 amino acids. The CDR3: CAISEGGGVYIQYF. CDR3 DNA: TGTGCCATCAGTGAAGGCGGGGGGGTTTACATTCAGTACTTC.

This sequence joins TRBV18 and TRBJ1-1, with 10 bases identical to TRBD1. Germline CDR1 and CDR2: KGHSH and LQKENI. The CDR3 runs to 15 residues. V gave up 3 bases and J gave up 1 base; unmatched junction bases: 2. The CDR3 reads CASSPRTGGNTEAFF. The DNA for the CDR3 is TGTGCCAGCTCACCCCGGACAGGGGGGAACACTGAAGCTTTCTTT. Supplemented by reference TRBV18 and TRBJ1-1, the full variable domain reads NAGVMQNPRHLVRRRGQEARLRCSPMKGHSHVYWYRQLPEEGLKFMVYLQKENIIDESGMPKERFSAEFPKEGPSILRIQQVVRGDSAAYFCASSPRTGGNTEAFFGQGTRLTVV.

The gene calls are TRBV6-1 and TRBJ1-6; D is uncertain. The ends were cut back, 2 bases at V and 6 bases at J, with 17 bases in the middle. Germline-derived CDR1 and CDR2 are MNHNS and SASEGT. CDR3 size: 17 residues. CDR3 DNA sequence: TGTGCCAGCAGTGAATTCCTAAGTGCCCCGAGTAATTCACCCCTCCACTTT. This codes for CASSEFLSAPSNSPLHF.

The genes are TRBV7-2 and TRBJ2-5, with 11 bases lining up with TRBD2. The germline CDR1 and CDR2 sequences are SGHTA and FQGNSA. V shed 5 bases and J 3 bases; nucleotides not matched to a gene: 5. The CDR3 spans 15 residues. Here the CDR3 reads CASSRSGGGKETQYF. The CDR3 DNA follows: TGTGCCAGCAGCCGTAGCGGGGGGGGGAAAGAGACCCAGTACTTC.